This T cell receptor beta chain was identified in a study of T cells in Graves' hyperthyroidism and ophthalmopathy. The germline CDR1 and CDR2 sequences are MDHEN and SYDVKM. V lost 6 bases and J lost 3; bases outside the gene matches: 25. The CDR3 has 20 amino acids. At least ten counts were recorded for this clonotype. As yet, its antigen is unknown. Amplification yielded TCR beta CDR3 regions, with RNA transcripts as the source. TCR CDR3 underwent first-round RT-PCR with the HTBI primer set. TCRdb processed the multiplex PCR reads anew with MiXCR; each CDR3 protein has one entry. This table holds about 460,000 distinct CDR3 sequences, around a fifth found once. Study-level results: Ophthalmopathy and stable hyperthyroidism were told apart by a 13 V-J model.

Each ophthalmopathy patient scored at least 3 on the Clinical Activity Score and at least 4 on NOSPECS grade, with duration under 3 months. The study left out patients who had uncontrolled infection, other autoimmune disease, pregnancy or lactation. PBMCs were derived from around 10 ml fresh peripheral blood. This TCR was sampled from a woman aged 65 to 85 with Graves' ophthalmopathy. Sequencing was done on a sample of blood. The chain employs TRBV28 and TRBJ2-7; 8 bases are shared with TRBD2. The CDR3 DNA reads as TGTGCCAGCAGCCCGGGGGGGGGTTACGACGGCGAACTTTCGAGCTACGAGCAGTACTTC. Encoded protein: CASSPGGGYDGELSSYEQYF. Full variable domain (rest looked up from reference TRBV28 and TRBJ2-7): DVKVTQSSRYLVKRTGEKVFLECVQDMDHENMFWYRQDPGLGLRLIYFSYDVKMKEKGDIPEGYSVSREKKERFSLILESASTNQTSMYLCASSPGGGYDGELSSYEQYFGPGTRLTVT.